This T cell receptor beta chain appears in the sequencing data of a study of identical twins. Each donor (without exception) was a healthy Caucasian. TCRdb analysed the 5' RACE reads with MiXCR anew, one entry per CDR3 protein. The sample includes 690,000 or so distinct CDR3 sequences, more than 6.5% of them seen just once. This CDR3 is 17 amino acids long. V was trimmed by 2 bases and J by 6 bases, leaving 20 bases between them. CDR1 is SGHKS, CDR2 YYEKEE, per germline (reference sequence). These data are also associated with another study on yellow fever vaccine responses in identical twins.

The receptor was isolated from a woman aged 18-30 years in good health. The chain has TRBV5-5 and TRBJ2-2, with D unresolved. The sequencing sample was made of PBMCs. CDR3 region: CASSFWTGPGRAGELFF. The CDR3 region has the DNA TGTGCCAGCAGCTTCTGGACGGGCCCGGGTCGGGCCGGGGAGCTGTTTTTT.